What follows are 24 T cell receptor beta chains derived from one specimen sequenced in a study of cytomegalovirus exposure and HLA in healthy donors. The PCR made use of 60 Vbeta and 13 Jbeta primers. Assay used: immunoSEQ multiplex PCR; TCRdb lists only in-frame clones, some missing. The listing records just over 200,000 clones. The sample consisted of PBMCs. These receptors originate from a girl aged 2-10 years in good health and CMV-seropositive.

The J gene is TRBJ2-7, the V gene TRBV7-6; 8 nucleotides align to TRBD2. Trimming removed 1 base from V and 0 bases from J; junction bases left unmatched: 2. There are 15 residues in the CDR3. From germline, CDR1 is SGHVS and CDR2 FNYEAQ. The CDR3 loop is CASSLGGLVSYEQYF. The CDR3 DNA reads TGTGCCAGCAGCTTAGGGGGACTAGTCTCCTACGAGCAGTACTTC.

The chain combines TRBV29-1 with TRBJ1-1, with D possibly matching TRBD1 (5 bases). V was clipped by 7 bases and J by 4 bases, with 16 bases between them. Germline CDR1 and CDR2: SQVTM and ANQGSEA. This CDR3 has 13 amino acids. CDR3 bases: TGCAGCGGCTCCTCAGGGTGGATCACTGAAGCTTTCTTT. Translation gives CSGSSGWITEAFF.

This sequence joins TRBV19 and TRBJ1-5; D is unresolved. V was clipped by 3 bases and J by 4 bases, with 4 bases between them. Germline-derived CDR1 and CDR2 are LNHDA and SQIVND (reference sequence). The CDR3 sequence is 12 residues long. The CDR3 DNA follows: TGTGCCAGTAGTATCGGGAATCAGCCCCAGCATTTT. This sequence encodes CASSIGNQPQHF.

The CDR3 is CASSPPGLEQETQYF. The CDR3 nucleotides read TGTGCCAGCAGTCCACCTGGACTAGAACAAGAGACCCAGTACTTC. This chain joins TRBV28 and TRBJ2-5, with 7 bases fitting TRBD2. The CDR3 covers 15 residues. Germline V gene lookup returns CDR1 MDHEN and CDR2 SYDVKM. The trim removed 5 bases at V and 2 bases at J, leaving 8 bases unmatched.

This chain joins TRBV7-6 and TRBJ2-3, with 8 bases fitting TRBD2. CDR3 length: 14 residues. Germline CDR1 reads SGHVS; CDR2 reads FNYEAQ. After removal of 7 bases from V and 4 bases from J, the junction contained 7 bases not matched to a gene. The CDR3 protein is CASTPAGAPDTQYF. In DNA, the CDR3 is TGTGCCAGCACCCCAGCGGGAGCCCCAGATACGCAGTATTTT.

This chain joins TRBV18 and TRBJ1-2; D is unclear. CDR3 size: 15 residues. The ends were cut back, 6 bases at V and 2 bases at J, with 16 bases in the middle. Germline V CDR1 and CDR2: KGHSH, LQKENI. This CDR3 reads CASSPGLPGNYGYTF. Written as DNA, the CDR3 is TGTGCCAGCTCGCCAGGACTCCCTGGGAACTATGGCTACACCTTC. Full variable domain (remainder filled in from reference TRBV18 and TRBJ1-2): NAGVMQNPRHLVRRRGQEARLRCSPMKGHSHVYWYRQLPEEGLKFMVYLQKENIIDESGMPKERFSAEFPKEGPSILRIQQVVRGDSAAYFCASSPGLPGNYGYTFGSGTRLTVV.

V usage is TRBV28 and J usage is TRBJ1-1; 8 bases agree with TRBD1. V trimming: 7 bases; J trimming: 1 base; junction bases outside the gene matches: 32. Germline V gene lookup returns CDR1 MDHEN and CDR2 SYDVKM. The CDR3 runs 23 residues. DNA for the CDR3: TGTGCCAGCATCAGCCCCGGACAGGGACGTAATCAAGATATTAGGGGGCCGAACACTGAAGCTTTCTTT. Encoded protein: CASISPGQGRNQDIRGPNTEAFF.

This sequence joins TRBV19 and TRBJ2-7, with 7 nucleotides matching TRBD1. V trimming: 6 bases; J trimming: 3 bases; junction bases outside the gene matches: 11. Germline lookup yields CDR1 LNHDA and CDR2 SQIVND (reference sequence). The CDR3 loop spans 15 amino acids. The CDR3 loop is CASSPGQRQNYEQYF. In nucleotides, the CDR3 is TGTGCCAGTAGCCCGGGACAGCGCCAGAACTACGAGCAGTACTTC.

The chain carries TRBV6-1 and TRBJ2-3, with 7 bases identical to TRBD1. Germline trimming cut 3 bases from V and 0 bases from J; bases unmatched to any gene: 6. The germline V gene encodes CDR1 MNHNS and CDR2 SASEGT. There are 16 residues in the CDR3. CDR3 region: CASSEYRGISTDTQYF. The CDR3 bases are TGTGCCAGCAGTGAGTACAGGGGTATTAGCACAGATACGCAGTATTTT.

This chain links TRBV2 with TRBJ1-1, with D maybe TRBD1 (5 bases). The CDR3 covers 15 residues. The V gene's germline CDR1 is SNHLY and CDR2 FYNNEI. V lost 5 bases to trimming and J lost 1 base, with 14 bases between them. In DNA form, the CDR3 reads TGTGCCAGCAGTCCCGAAGGACACCCGAACACTGAAGCTTTCTTT. Translated: CASSPEGHPNTEAFF.

The chain couples TRBV6-5 to TRBJ1-2; no clear D gene. Germline V CDR1 and CDR2: MNHEY, SVGAGI. The CDR3 is made up of 13 amino acids. V gave up 0 bases and J gave up 8 bases, with 10 bases separating them. CDR3 coding DNA: TGTGCCAGCAGTTACTCAGGAGGGTTCGGCTACACCTTC. It encodes CASSYSGGFGYTF.

V is TRBV4-2 and J is TRBJ1-5, with TRBD1 matching 9 bases. The ends lost 1 base at V and 5 bases at J; junction bases unmatched: 9. CDR1 and CDR2 from the germline V gene are LGHNA and YNFKEQ. The CDR3 is 17 amino acids. The CDR3 DNA follows: TGTGCCAGCAGCCAAGGAACCCGGGACAGGGCCGATCAGCCCCAGCATTTT. It yields the protein CASSQGTRDRADQPQHF.

V and J are TRBV27 and TRBJ1-3; TRBD1 aligns across 7 bases. J was trimmed by 4 bases and V by 5 bases; bases with no gene match: 5. Germline V lookup: CDR1 MNHEY, CDR2 SMNVEV (reference sequence). The length of the CDR3 is 14 residues. The CDR3 DNA reads TGTGCCAGCAGTGTACAGGGGAGCGGAAACACCATATATTTT. Protein product: CASSVQGSGNTIYF.

This chain links TRBV7-6 with TRBJ1-5, with 8 nucleotides matching TRBD1. The CDR3 length is 16 residues. Germline-derived CDR1 and CDR2 are SGHVS and FNYEAQ. V lost 3 bases to trimming and J lost 1 base; unmatched junction nucleotides: 5. The CDR3 nucleotides read TGTGCCAGCAGCTTGTACACAGGGGGGAGCAATCAGCCCCAGCATTTT. Encoded protein: CASSLYTGGSNQPQHF.

The chain links TRBV29-1 to TRBJ2-2; tentatively, D is TRBD1 (7 bases). The CDR3 is 15 residues long. CDR1 is SQVTM, CDR2 ANQGSEA, per germline. V was trimmed by 6 bases and J by 4 bases, leaving 18 bases between them. This chain's CDR3 is CSVEEGQSFTGELFF. DNA of the CDR3: TGCAGCGTGGAGGAGGGACAGTCTTTCACCGGGGAGCTGTTTTTT.

The chain carries TRBV15 and TRBJ2-5, with 12 bases lining up with TRBD2. Germline loops: CDR1 LNHNV, CDR2 YYDKDF (reference sequence). Losses at the gene ends were 4 bases for V and 4 bases for J; bases not matched to a gene: 7. The CDR3 contains 16 residues. The CDR3 sequence: CATSNGLAGLGETQYF. As DNA, the CDR3 is TGTGCCACCAGCAATGGACTAGCGGGATTAGGAGAGACCCAGTACTTC.

The rearrangement links TRBV5-8 to TRBJ2-1; D is unresolved. Trimming stripped 5 bases from V and 0 bases from J, with 12 bases between. Per germline, CDR1 SGHTS and CDR2 YDEGEE. The CDR3 is 15 residues long. Here the CDR3 reads CASRGSVVSYNEQFF. As DNA, the CDR3 is TGTGCCAGCAGGGGCAGTGTGGTCTCCTACAATGAGCAGTTCTTC.

The rearrangement links TRBV28 to TRBJ1-4; D gene uncertain. Trimming removed 7 bases from V and 8 bases from J, with 5 bases in between. CDR3 length: 10 amino acids. Germline V gene lookup returns CDR1 MDHEN and CDR2 SYDVKM. In DNA, the CDR3 is TGTGCCAGCATGCGGGAAAAACTGTTTTTT. Protein product: CASMREKLFF.

This chain uses TRBV19 with TRBJ1-1, with 9 bases that match TRBD1. V was clipped by 6 bases and J by 6 bases; unmatched bases: 5. Germline-derived CDR1 and CDR2 are LNHDA and SQIVND (reference sequence). The CDR3 length is 13 residues. CDR3 nucleotides: TGTGCCAGTAGGGATAGACAGGGGGCTGAAGCTTTCTTT. Translation: CASRDRQGAEAFF.

This chain links TRBV7-4 with TRBJ1-5; D is perhaps TRBD1 (5 bases). CDR3 length: 19 amino acids. Trimming took 6 bases from V and 0 from J, leaving 24 bases between them. Germline V gives CDR1 SGHVT, CDR2 SQSDAQ. CDR3: CASRGSKDKVAVSNQPQHF. Written as DNA, the CDR3 is TGTGCCAGCAGGGGTTCCAAGGACAAGGTGGCGGTTAGCAATCAGCCCCAGCATTTT.

The genes are TRBV4-1 and TRBJ2-5; TRBD2 aligns across 10 bases. The last part of the DNA fits TRBJ2-7 better; the J call may be wrong. Germline loops: CDR1 MGHRA, CDR2 YSYEKL. The CDR3 spans 16 residues. CDR3 coding DNA: TGCGCCAGCAGCTCGGCCCCTAGCGGGGGCTCCTACGAGCAGTACTTC. It is translated as CASSSAPSGGSYEQYF.

The rearrangement links TRBV5-4 to TRBJ2-3; 9 bases line up with TRBD2. The CDR3 has 16 residues. J was trimmed by 5 bases and V by 4 bases; bases with no gene match: 11. Germline CDR1 SGHNT, CDR2 YYREEE (reference sequence). CDR3 nucleotides: TGTGCCAGCAGCCCAAGGGGCGGGAGGGCCCAAGATACGCAGTATTTT. Amino acid sequence: CASSPRGGRAQDTQYF.

The chain links TRBV6-5 to TRBJ1-3; no clear D. V lost 4 bases and J lost 1, with 5 bases in between. From germline, CDR1 is MNHEY and CDR2 SVGAGI. The CDR3 runs 13 residues. The CDR3, as DNA: TGTGCCAGCAGTTCACGGTCTGGAAACACCATATATTTT. Translation gives CASSSRSGNTIYF.

This chain connects TRBV6-5 to TRBJ2-5; 7 bases map to TRBD2. Germline CDR1 is MNHEY and CDR2 is SVGAGI. V dropped 1 base and J dropped 4; count of bases not matched to a gene: 6. CDR3 length: 15 amino acids. CDR3: CASSYWDPGGETQYF. DNA for the CDR3: TGTGCCAGCAGTTACTGGGACCCGGGGGGAGAGACCCAGTACTTC.